The TCR beta chain described here comes from a study of identifying expanded T cells in peripheral blood. Germline V gene lookup returns CDR1 MNHNY and CDR2 SVGAGI (reference sequence). The trim removed 8 bases at V and 1 base at J, leaving 4 bases unmatched. CDR3 size: 15 residues. Sequencing used immunoSEQ multiplex PCR; TCRdb keeps in-frame clones, though not all of them. The sample comprises about 100,000 clones, around 90% of which are singletons, and roughly 15% rests with the top ten. This receptor was identified in a person aged 18-69 years in good health. The V call is TRBV6-6, the J call TRBJ2-6; 8 bases fit TRBD1. Sample: blood. CDR3 in DNA: TGTGCCAGCGGGACAGGAGGTTCTGGGGCCAACGTCCTGACTTTC. Translating it yields CASGTGGSGANVLTF.